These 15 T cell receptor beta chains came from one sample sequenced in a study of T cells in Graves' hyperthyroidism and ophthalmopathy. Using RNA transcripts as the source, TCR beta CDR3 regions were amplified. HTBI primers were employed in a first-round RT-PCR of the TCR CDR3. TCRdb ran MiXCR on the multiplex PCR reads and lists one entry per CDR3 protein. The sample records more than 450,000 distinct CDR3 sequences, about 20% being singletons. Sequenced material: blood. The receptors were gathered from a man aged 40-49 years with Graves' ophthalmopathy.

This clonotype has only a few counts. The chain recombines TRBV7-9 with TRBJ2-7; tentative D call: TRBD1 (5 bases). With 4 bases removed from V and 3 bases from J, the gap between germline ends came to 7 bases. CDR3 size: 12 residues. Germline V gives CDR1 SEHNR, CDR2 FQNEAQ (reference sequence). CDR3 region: CASSYDSYEQYF. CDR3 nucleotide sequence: TGTGCCAGCAGCTACGACAGCTACGAGCAGTACTTC.

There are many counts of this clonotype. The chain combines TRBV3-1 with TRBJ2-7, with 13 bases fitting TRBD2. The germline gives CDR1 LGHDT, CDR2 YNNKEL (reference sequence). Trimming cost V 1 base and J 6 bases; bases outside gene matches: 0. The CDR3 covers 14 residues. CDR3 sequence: CASSQGLAGGEQYF. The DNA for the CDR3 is TGTGCCAGCAGCCAAGGACTAGCGGGAGGCGAGCAGTACTTC.

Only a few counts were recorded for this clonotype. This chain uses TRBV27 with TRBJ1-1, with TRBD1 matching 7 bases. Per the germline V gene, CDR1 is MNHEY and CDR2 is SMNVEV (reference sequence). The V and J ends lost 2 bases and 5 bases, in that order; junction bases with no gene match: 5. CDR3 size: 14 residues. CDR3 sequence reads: CASSLQGDGTEAFF. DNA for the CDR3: TGTGCCAGCAGTTTACAGGGGGATGGGACTGAAGCTTTCTTT.

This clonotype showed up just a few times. As DNA, the CDR3 is TGTGCCAGCAGAAGGACAGGGGGTAACACCGGGGAGCTGTTTTTT. It translates to CASRRTGGNTGELFF. V is TRBV6-1 and J is TRBJ2-2; TRBD1 matches at 10 bases. Germline V gene sequence: CDR1 MNHNS, CDR2 SASEGT. With V trimmed by 6 bases and J by 2 bases, 3 bases remained unmatched. The CDR3 loop spans 15 amino acids.

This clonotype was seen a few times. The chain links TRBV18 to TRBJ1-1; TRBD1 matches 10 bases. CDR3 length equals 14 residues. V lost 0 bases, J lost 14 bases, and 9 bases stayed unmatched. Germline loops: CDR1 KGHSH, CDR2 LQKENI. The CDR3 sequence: CASSPPTTGGEWFF. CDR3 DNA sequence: TGTGCCAGCTCACCACCGACGACAGGGGGCGAATGGTTCTTT.

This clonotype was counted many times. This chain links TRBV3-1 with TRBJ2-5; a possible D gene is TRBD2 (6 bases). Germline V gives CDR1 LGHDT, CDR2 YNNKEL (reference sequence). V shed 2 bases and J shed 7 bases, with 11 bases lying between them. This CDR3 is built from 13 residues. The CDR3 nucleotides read TGTGCCAGCAGCCAACTGGACTATGGGACCCAGTACTTC. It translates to CASSQLDYGTQYF.

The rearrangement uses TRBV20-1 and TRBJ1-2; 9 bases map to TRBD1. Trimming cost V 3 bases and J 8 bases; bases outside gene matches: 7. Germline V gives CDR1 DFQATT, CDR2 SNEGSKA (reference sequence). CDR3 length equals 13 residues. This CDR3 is CSARGWDRDGYTF. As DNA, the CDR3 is TGCAGTGCTAGGGGGTGGGACAGGGACGGCTACACCTTC.

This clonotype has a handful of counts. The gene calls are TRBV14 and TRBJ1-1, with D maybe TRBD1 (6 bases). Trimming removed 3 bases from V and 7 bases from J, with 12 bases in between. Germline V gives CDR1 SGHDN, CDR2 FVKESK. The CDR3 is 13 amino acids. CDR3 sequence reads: CASSQEDSFEAFF. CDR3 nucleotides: TGTGCCAGCAGCCAGGAGGACAGCTTTGAAGCTTTCTTT. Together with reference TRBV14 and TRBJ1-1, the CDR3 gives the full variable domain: EAGVTQFPSHSVIEKGQTVTLRCDPISGHDNLYWYRRVMGKEIKFLLHFVKESKQDESGMPNNRFLAERTGGTYSTLKVQPAELEDSGVYFCASSQEDSFEAFFGQGTRLTVV.

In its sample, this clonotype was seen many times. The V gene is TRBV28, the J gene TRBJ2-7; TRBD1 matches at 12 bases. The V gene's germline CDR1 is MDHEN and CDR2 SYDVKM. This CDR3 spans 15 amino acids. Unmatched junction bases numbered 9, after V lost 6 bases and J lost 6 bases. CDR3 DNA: TGTGCCAGCAGCGCCGAGGGACAGGGGGCCGGCGAGCAGTACTTC. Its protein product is CASSAEGQGAGEQYF.

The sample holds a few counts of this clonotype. The CDR3 DNA reads TGTGCCAGCAGCACTAGGCCTTGGGACAATGAGCAGTTCTTC. Translated, it gives CASSTRPWDNEQFF. The chain recombines TRBV2 with TRBJ2-1; D possibly corresponds to TRBD2 (5 bases). Germline V gene sequence: CDR1 SNHLY, CDR2 FYNNEI. This CDR3 contains 14 residues. Trimming shortened V by 6 bases and J by 5 bases, and 14 bases separated the two germline ends.

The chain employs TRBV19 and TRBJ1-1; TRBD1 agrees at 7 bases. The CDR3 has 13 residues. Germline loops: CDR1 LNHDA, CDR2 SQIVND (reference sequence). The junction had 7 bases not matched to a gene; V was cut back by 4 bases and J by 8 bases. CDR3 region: CASSTSPGQEAFF. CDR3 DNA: TGTGCCAGTAGTACCTCTCCGGGACAGGAAGCTTTCTTT.

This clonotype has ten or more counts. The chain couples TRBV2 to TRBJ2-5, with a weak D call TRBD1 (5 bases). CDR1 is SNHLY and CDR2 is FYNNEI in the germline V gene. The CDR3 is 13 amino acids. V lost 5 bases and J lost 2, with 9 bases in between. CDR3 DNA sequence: TGTGCCAGCAGTCAGGACACGCAAGAGACCCAGTACTTC. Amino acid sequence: CASSQDTQETQYF.

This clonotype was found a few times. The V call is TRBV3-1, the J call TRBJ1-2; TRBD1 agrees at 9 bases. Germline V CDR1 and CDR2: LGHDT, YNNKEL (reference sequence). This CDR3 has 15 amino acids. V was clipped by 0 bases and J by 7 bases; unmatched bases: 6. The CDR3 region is CASSQDPQGASGYTF. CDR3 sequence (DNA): TGTGCCAGCAGCCAAGACCCACAGGGGGCGTCTGGCTACACCTTC.

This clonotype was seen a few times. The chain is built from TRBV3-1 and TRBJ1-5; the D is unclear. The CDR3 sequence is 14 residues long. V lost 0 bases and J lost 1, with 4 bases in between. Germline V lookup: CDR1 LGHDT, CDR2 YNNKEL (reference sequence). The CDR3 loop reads CASSQDWSNQPQHF. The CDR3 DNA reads TGTGCCAGCAGCCAAGATTGGAGCAATCAGCCCCAGCATTTT.

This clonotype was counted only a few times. CDR3 residues: CASRTGTSESVDTQYF. The CDR3 region has the DNA TGTGCCAGCAGGACCGGGACTAGCGAGAGTGTAGATACGCAGTATTTT. This sequence joins TRBV2 and TRBJ2-3; TRBD2 aligns across 10 bases. V was pared by 6 bases and J by 5 bases, with 11 bases of the junction left unmatched. Germline CDR1 is SNHLY and CDR2 is FYNNEI. CDR3 length: 16 residues.